The 15 T cell receptor beta chains given below trace back to one sample, sequenced in a study of shared clonotypes between healthy human individuals. Generated by immunoSEQ multiplex PCR, the TCRdb table keeps only in-frame clones and is missing some. The sample lists more than 2 million clones, 85% to 95% occurring once. The naive CD8 subset, CD45RO-negative cells positively selected for CCR7, excluded terminally differentiated effector memory CD45RA+ cells. The sequenced sample consisted of naive CD8+ T cells sorted from blood. Receptors originate from a man between 18 and 29 years old in good health.

V gene TRBV5-5 combines with J gene TRBJ1-5; D uncertain. Germline lookup yields CDR1 SGHKS and CDR2 YYEKEE (reference sequence). There are 15 residues in the CDR3. The germline V and J ends were trimmed by 2 bases and 0 bases, with 9 bases remaining between them. The CDR3 DNA is TGTGCCAGCAGCTTACTCGGCGATAGCAATCAGCCCCAGCATTTT. This encodes CASSLLGDSNQPQHF.

This chain links TRBV4-3 with TRBJ1-3; unclear D gene. The V gene lost 0 bases and the J gene lost 0 bases, with 6 bases spanning the gap. This CDR3 has 15 residues. Germline V gene data show CDR1 as LGHNA and CDR2 as YSLEER. The CDR3 is CASSQDPTSGNTIYF. CDR3 nucleotide sequence: TGCGCCAGCAGCCAAGACCCAACCTCTGGAAACACCATATATTTT.

The genes are TRBV13 and TRBJ2-7; D is uncertain. The germline V gene has CDR1 PRHDT and CDR2 FYEKMQ (reference sequence). Trimming took 5 bases from V and 3 from J, leaving 11 bases between them. This CDR3 contains 13 residues. This CDR3 is CASSGPDRYEQYF. The CDR3 coding sequence is TGTGCCAGCAGCGGACCGGACCGCTACGAGCAGTACTTC.

J is TRBJ2-7 and V is TRBV30, with TRBD1 matching 9 bases. Germline CDR1 is GTSNPN and CDR2 is SVGIG (reference sequence). The CDR3 extends over 14 amino acids. The V segment lost 1 base and the J segment 5 bases; nucleotides outside the gene matches: 6. The CDR3 sequence is CAWSAGQGYDEQYF. Written as DNA, the CDR3 is TGTGCCTGGAGTGCGGGACAGGGATACGACGAGCAGTACTTC.

V usage is TRBV4-1 and J usage is TRBJ2-3; D unclear. This CDR3 spans 11 amino acids. The V gene's germline CDR1 is MGHRA and CDR2 YSYEKL. V was pared by 5 bases and J by 5 bases, with 5 bases between. This CDR3 is CASSNGDTQYF. The CDR3 nucleotides read TGCGCCAGCAGCAACGGAGATACGCAGTATTTT.

V is TRBV29-1 and J is TRBJ1-3; no definite D call. This CDR3 is 12 amino acids long. V lost 5 bases and J lost 4, with 9 bases in between. CDR1 and CDR2 (germline): SQVTM, ANQGSEA. The CDR3 region has the DNA TGCAGCGTTCCCGGAGTCGGAAACACCATATATTTT. Its translation: CSVPGVGNTIYF.

The chain recombines TRBV13 with TRBJ1-5, with a tentative D call TRBD1 (6 bases). The V gene's germline CDR1 is PRHDT and CDR2 FYEKMQ (reference sequence). The CDR3 has 13 amino acids. The V end lost 1 base, the J end lost 7 bases, and 8 bases lay between the germline ends. CDR3: CASSLEGEQPQHF. In DNA form, the CDR3 reads TGTGCCAGCAGCTTAGAGGGGGAACAGCCCCAGCATTTT.

The rearrangement uses TRBV27 and TRBJ1-1; perhaps TRBD1 as D (5 bases). Per germline, CDR1 MNHEY and CDR2 SMNVEV (reference sequence). The V and J ends lost 3 bases and 5 bases respectively, with 16 bases between them. The CDR3 length is 15 residues. The CDR3 is CASSFMRQGGTEAFF. For the CDR3, the DNA is TGTGCCAGCAGTTTTATGAGGCAGGGAGGAACTGAAGCTTTCTTT.

Remarks on this clone: The identical CDR3 is also encoded by other nucleotide sequences in the sample. V gene TRBV5-6 combines with J gene TRBJ2-7, with D possibly matching TRBD1 (5 bases). The CDR3 spans 13 residues. Trimming took 2 bases from V and 3 from J, leaving 9 bases between them. Germline CDR1 and CDR2: SGHDT and YYEEEE. Written as DNA, the CDR3 is TGTGCCAGCAGCTTATCAGGGTTCTACGAGCAGTACTTC. This encodes CASSLSGFYEQYF.

This chain joins TRBV9 and TRBJ1-4, with D perhaps TRBD1 (6 bases). Per germline, CDR1 SGDLS and CDR2 YYNGEE. The V gene lost 1 base and the J gene lost 6 bases, with 13 bases spanning the gap. The CDR3 totals 15 residues. The CDR3 here is CASSVLGASDEKLFF. DNA of the CDR3: TGTGCCAGCAGCGTATTGGGGGCTTCCGATGAAAAACTGTTTTTT.

V is TRBV7-9 and J is TRBJ2-7; 12 nucleotides line up with TRBD1. The CDR3 is 15 amino acids. V lost 3 bases, J lost 7 bases, and 7 bases stayed unmatched. CDR1 SEHNR and CDR2 FQNEAQ come from the germline V gene (reference sequence). In nucleotides, the CDR3 is TGTGCCAGCAGCTTCCGGGACAGGGGGCAATTAGAGCAGTACTTC. Translating gives CASSFRDRGQLEQYF.

The chain recombines TRBV27 with TRBJ2-3; a possible D gene is TRBD1 (6 bases). This CDR3 has 17 amino acids. CDR1 and CDR2 from the germline V gene are MNHEY and SMNVEV (reference sequence). With 2 bases removed from V and 6 bases from J, the gap between germline ends came to 21 bases. CDR3 protein: CASSLGAGEGLGDTQYF. For the CDR3, the DNA is TGTGCCAGCAGTTTAGGGGCAGGGGAAGGGTTAGGGGATACGCAGTATTTT.

On this clone: The sample has other DNA sequences that encode this CDR3 too. The rearrangement joins TRBV9 to TRBJ2-1; D gene ambiguous. The V gene lost 5 bases and the J gene lost 0 bases, with 6 bases spanning the gap. The germline gives CDR1 SGDLS, CDR2 YYNGEE. CDR3 length equals 13 residues. The CDR3 reads CASSPGSYNEQFF. CDR3 in DNA: TGTGCCAGCAGTCCAGGCTCCTACAATGAGCAGTTCTTC.

The V call is TRBV7-3, the J call TRBJ2-2, with TRBD1 as a possible D gene (6 bases). Trimming took 5 bases from V and 5 from J, leaving 9 bases between them. The germline CDR1 and CDR2 sequences are SGHTA and FQGTGA. CDR3 size: 13 residues. CDR3 coding DNA: TGTGCCAGCAGCAACGGACAGACCGGGGAGCTGTTTTTT. This translates into CASSNGQTGELFF.

The V gene is TRBV27, the J gene TRBJ2-7, with a weak D call TRBD2 (6 bases). The CDR3 contains 14 residues. Trimming removed 6 bases from V and 1 base from J, with 13 bases in between. CDR1 is MNHEY, CDR2 SMNVEV, per germline (reference sequence). The CDR3 region has the DNA TGTGCCAGCAGATCTGCGGCGGGATCCTACGAGCAGTACTTC. Its translation is CASRSAAGSYEQYF.